These 27 T cell receptor beta chains were sequenced from one sample in a study of blood T cell repertoires in COVID-19. Produced via immunoSEQ multiplex PCR; TCRdb's table is partial and in-frame only. This sample has some 200,000 clones, with 84% found just once. The sample consisted of peripheral blood. The receptors come from a woman of 80 years or more with COVID-19, enrolled during active disease.

The table lists this clone with many counts. V gene TRBV6-5 combines with J gene TRBJ1-1, with D perhaps matching TRBD1 (5 bases). Trimming shortened V by 6 bases and J by 1 base, and 15 bases separated the two germline ends. This CDR3 is built from 15 residues. Germline V gives CDR1 MNHEY, CDR2 SVGAGI. The CDR3 reads CASSRLQGQNTEAFF. Here the CDR3 DNA reads TGTGCCAGCAGCCGTCTACAAGGACAGAACACTGAAGCTTTCTTT.

The gene calls are TRBV6-4 and TRBJ1-6; perhaps TRBD1 as D (6 bases). V dropped 4 bases and J dropped 6 bases, with 10 bases sitting between them. CDR1 MRHNA and CDR2 SNTAGT come from the germline V gene. This CDR3 comprises 14 residues. CDR3 sequence: CASSVTGTNSPLHF. CDR3 DNA: TGTGCCAGCAGTGTTACAGGGACTAATTCACCCCTCCACTTT.

The V call is TRBV28, the J call TRBJ1-2; 12 positions match TRBD1. The CDR3 totals 15 residues. Losses at the gene ends were 7 bases for V and 5 bases for J; bases not matched to a gene: 8. Germline CDR1 and CDR2: MDHEN and SYDVKM. CDR3 loop: CASITGTGGFYGYTF. Written as DNA, the CDR3 is TGTGCCAGCATTACCGGGACAGGGGGCTTTTATGGCTACACCTTC.

The V and J genes are TRBV5-1 and TRBJ1-4, with TRBD1 matching 10 bases. Germline V gene sequence: CDR1 SGHRS, CDR2 YFSETQ. The CDR3 covers 20 residues. The ends lost 1 base at V and 0 bases at J; junction bases unmatched: 12. The CDR3 region has the DNA TGCGCCAGCAGCTTGAGGACAGGGGGAATGCTCCTTCCAACTAATGAAAAACTGTTTTTT. Its translation is CASSLRTGGMLLPTNEKLFF. The complete variable domain, with remaining parts taken from reference TRBV5-1 and TRBJ1-4, reads KAGVTQTPRYLIKTRGQQVTLSCSPISGHRSVSWYQQTPGQGLQFLFEYFSETQRNKGNFPGRFSGRQFSNSRSEMNVSTLELGDSALYLCASSLRTGGMLLPTNEKLFFGSGTQLSVL.

The J gene is TRBJ2-3, the V gene TRBV5-4, with 7 positions matching TRBD1. J was trimmed by 5 bases and V by 5 bases; bases with no gene match: 8. The V gene's germline CDR1 is SGHNT and CDR2 YYREEE (reference sequence). This CDR3 region has 14 residues. This chain's CDR3 is CASRRDRAEDTQYF. Written as DNA, the CDR3 is TGTGCCAGCAGACGCGACAGGGCAGAAGATACGCAGTATTTT.

This clone was seen just once. The V and J genes are TRBV28 and TRBJ1-5; D gene unclear. The CDR3 loop spans 14 amino acids. V was cut by 7 bases and J by 2 bases, with 12 bases left in between. Germline V gives CDR1 MDHEN, CDR2 SYDVKM. CDR3 coding DNA: TGTGCCAGCAACCCTATCCCTGGCAATCAGCCCCAGCATTTT. Translation: CASNPIPGNQPQHF. The full variable domain, completed using reference TRBV28 and TRBJ1-5, is DVKVTQSSRYLVKRTGEKVFLECVQDMDHENMFWYRQDPGLGLRLIYFSYDVKMKEKGDIPEGYSVSREKKERFSLILESASTNQTSMYLCASNPIPGNQPQHFGDGTRLSIL.

The CDR3 DNA is TGTGCTCCTCGCGGGGTCACTCCTCCACGGGATACGCAGTATTTT. It codes for CAPRGVTPPRDTQYF. The chain employs TRBV6-5 and TRBJ2-3; TRBD2 might be the D (6 bases). Germline CDR1 is MNHEY and CDR2 is SVGAGI. This CDR3 comprises 15 residues.

The rearrangement uses TRBV6-5 and TRBJ1-2; D uncertain. In germline, CDR1 is MNHEY, CDR2 SVGAGI. The CDR3 totals 13 residues. V lost 4 bases and J lost 8, with 14 bases in between. CDR3: CASSSPVAGGYTF. CDR3 nucleotides: TGTGCCAGCAGTTCACCGGTTGCGGGCGGCTACACCTTC.

The chain joins TRBV28 to TRBJ2-1; 9 bases fit TRBD2. In germline, CDR1 is MDHEN, CDR2 SYDVKM. The CDR3 has 17 residues. V dropped 5 bases and J dropped 0; count of bases not matched to a gene: 8. The CDR3 reads CASSRFVSGSSYNEQFF. The CDR3 DNA is TGTGCCAGCAGTAGATTCGTTAGCGGGAGCTCCTACAATGAGCAGTTCTTC.

This clone was seen a single time. The V call is TRBV11-2, the J call TRBJ2-3, with TRBD1 matching 8 bases. The V gene end was trimmed by 1 base and the J gene end by 5 bases; junction bases not matched to a gene: 8. Germline values: CDR1 SGHAT, CDR2 FQNNGV. This CDR3 has 16 residues. This chain's CDR3 is CASSLAQGALGDTQYF. The CDR3 DNA follows: TGTGCCAGCAGCTTAGCCCAGGGGGCCTTAGGAGATACGCAGTATTTT. The full variable domain, its missing parts supplied by reference TRBV11-2 and TRBJ2-3, is EAGVAQSPRYKIIEKRQSVAFWCNPISGHATLYWYQQILGQGPKLLIQFQNNGVVDDSQLPKDRFSAERLKGVDSTLKIQPAKLEDSAVYLCASSLAQGALGDTQYFGPGTRLTVL.

This clone showed up just a few times. This specimen includes other DNA sequences encoding the same CDR3. V is TRBV15 and J is TRBJ1-2; 9 positions match TRBD1. V shed 1 base and J 8 bases; nucleotides not matched to a gene: 8. The CDR3 extends over 15 amino acids. CDR1 LNHNV and CDR2 YYDKDF come from the germline V gene (reference sequence). The CDR3 DNA reads TGTGCCACCAGCAGAGGGCGGGGACAGGGAGGCGGCTACACCTTC. Amino acids: CATSRGRGQGGGYTF.

CDR3 in DNA: TGTGCCAGTAGTATTCTTCTCCTCAACACCGGGGAGCTGTTTTTT. It encodes CASSILLLNTGELFF. This chain uses TRBV19 with TRBJ2-2; D gene uncertain. Trimming took 3 bases from V and 2 from J, leaving 10 bases between them. The germline gives CDR1 LNHDA, CDR2 SQIVND (reference sequence). The CDR3 has 15 amino acids.

This clone was found a few times. This chain uses TRBV3-1 (or the pseudogene TRBV3-2) with TRBJ1-2; no clear D. The CDR3 is made up of 13 amino acids. The germline CDR1 and CDR2 sequences are LGHDT and YNNKEL (reference sequence). With 2 bases removed from V and 7 bases from J, the gap between germline ends came to 11 bases. CDR3 nucleotide sequence: TGTGCCAGCAGCCAATGGGCACTCTCTGGCTACACCTTC. This translates into CASSQWALSGYTF.

The rearrangement joins TRBV6-2 or TRBV6-3 to TRBJ1-1; unclear D gene. CDR3 size: 14 residues. Deletions cut 3 bases from V and 1 base from J, with 9 bases between. Germline loops: CDR1 MNHEY, CDR2 SVGEGT. The CDR3 loop reads CASSYSQANTEAFF. The CDR3 nucleotides read TGTGCCAGCAGTTATTCTCAGGCGAACACTGAAGCTTTCTTT.

The V call is TRBV18, the J call TRBJ2-1; TRBD2 agrees at 7 bases. The CDR3 length is 15 residues. V shed 6 bases and J 8 bases; nucleotides not matched to a gene: 13. The germline V gene encodes CDR1 KGHSH and CDR2 LQKENI. Here the CDR3 reads CASSIGSGTGDEQFF. In nucleotides, the CDR3 is TGTGCCAGCTCTATCGGGAGCGGGACTGGGGATGAGCAGTTCTTC. The variable domain in full, completed from reference TRBV18 and TRBJ2-1, reads NAGVMQNPRHLVRRRGQEARLRCSPMKGHSHVYWYRQLPEEGLKFMVYLQKENIIDESGMPKERFSAEFPKEGPSILRIQQVVRGDSAAYFCASSIGSGTGDEQFFGPGTRLTVL.

The chain links TRBV7-3 to TRBJ1-1; D is ambiguous. Germline V CDR1 and CDR2: SGHTA, FQGTGA. The CDR3 extends over 13 amino acids. V lost 5 bases and J 2 bases, leaving 9 bases between the germline ends. The CDR3 spells CASSVSINTEAFF. The CDR3, as DNA: TGTGCCAGCAGCGTCAGTATTAACACTGAAGCTTTCTTT.

This clone showed up just a few times. The J gene is TRBJ1-4, the V gene TRBV28; D may be TRBD1 (5 bases). CDR3 length: 13 amino acids. From germline, CDR1 is MDHEN and CDR2 SYDVKM. V was cut by 6 bases and J by 5 bases, with 10 bases left in between. The CDR3 nucleotides are TGTGCCAGCAGCTACGGACAAAATGAAAAACTGTTTTTT. Protein sequence: CASSYGQNEKLFF. The whole variable domain, filled in from reference TRBV28 and TRBJ1-4, reads DVKVTQSSRYLVKRTGEKVFLECVQDMDHENMFWYRQDPGLGLRLIYFSYDVKMKEKGDIPEGYSVSREKKERFSLILESASTNQTSMYLCASSYGQNEKLFFGSGTQLSVL.

V and J are TRBV9 and TRBJ1-6; a weak D match, TRBD1 (5 bases). Germline CDR1 is SGDLS and CDR2 is YYNGEE. The CDR3 contains 16 residues. The V gene lost 1 base and the J gene lost 7 bases, with 15 bases spanning the gap. The CDR3 nucleotides read TGTGCCAGCAGCGTAAGGGGTGGGGGGGGAAATTCACCCCTCCACTTT. Translation: CASSVRGGGGNSPLHF.

J is TRBJ1-2 and V is TRBV7-3, with no clear D. The V gene's germline CDR1 is SGHTA and CDR2 FQGTGA. V was clipped by 0 bases and J by 5 bases, with 13 bases between them. The CDR3 covers 15 residues. The CDR3 nucleotides read TGTGCCAGCAGCTTAACGGGGTCGGGAATTTATGGCTACACCTTC. Translating gives CASSLTGSGIYGYTF. Drawing the rest from reference TRBV7-3 and TRBJ1-2, the complete variable domain is GAGVSQTPSNKVTEKGKYVELRCDPISGHTALYWYRQSLGQGPEFLIYFQGTGAADDSGLPNDRFFAVRPEGSVSTLKIQRTERGDSAVYLCASSLTGSGIYGYTFGSGTRLTVV.

CDR3 sequence reads: CASSFRLSSYNEQFF. Here the CDR3 DNA reads TGTGCCAGCAGCTTTCGCTTGAGCTCCTACAATGAGCAGTTCTTC. The chain carries TRBV5-6 and TRBJ2-1; no definite D call. The CDR3 contains 15 residues. V gave up 2 bases and J gave up 0 bases, with 9 bases separating them. CDR1 is SGHDT and CDR2 is YYEEEE in the germline V gene.

This sequence joins TRBV5-6 and TRBJ1-5; D uncertain. Deletions cut 3 bases from V and 3 bases from J, with 4 bases between. Per germline, CDR1 SGHDT and CDR2 YYEEEE. The CDR3 extends over 12 amino acids. CDR3 sequence reads: CASSSLNQPQHF. The CDR3 DNA is TGTGCCAGCAGCTCCCTCAATCAGCCCCAGCATTTT. Drawing the rest from reference TRBV5-6 and TRBJ1-5, the complete variable domain is DAGVTQSPTHLIKTRGQQVTLRCSPKSGHDTVSWYQQALGQGPQFIFQYYEEEERQRGNFPDRFSGHQFPNYSSELNVNALLLGDSALYLCASSSLNQPQHFGDGTRLSIL.

The V gene is TRBV27, the J gene TRBJ1-5, with a possible D match to TRBD1 (6 bases). Germline V gene lookup returns CDR1 MNHEY and CDR2 SMNVEV (reference sequence). The CDR3 extends over 17 amino acids. Between the trimmed V and J ends, which lost 5 bases and 4 bases, there was a span of 21 bases. CDR3 in DNA: TGTGCCAGCAGTAAAGCAGCAGGGGAGTTAACGAATCAGCCCCAGCATTTT. As protein: CASSKAAGELTNQPQHF.

The chain couples TRBV2 to TRBJ1-1; D remains ambiguous. CDR3 length equals 13 residues. CDR1 is SNHLY, CDR2 FYNNEI, per germline. Trimming took off 7 bases at V and 1 base at J, with 10 bases between the two ends. In DNA, the CDR3 is TGTGCCAGCAAGGAACAGCCGAACACTGAAGCTTTCTTT. Translating gives CASKEQPNTEAFF.

To note about this clone: Other DNA sequences from this sample encode an identical CDR3 as well. CDR3 DNA: TGTGCCAGCAGCCAGGGAACAGGCAACTATGGCTACACCTTC. Protein product: CASSQGTGNYGYTF. The V gene is TRBV3-1 (or the pseudogene TRBV3-2), the J gene TRBJ1-2, with D possibly matching TRBD1 (5 bases). The length of the CDR3 is 14 residues. In germline, CDR1 is LGHDT, CDR2 YNNKEL (reference sequence). Trimming removed 3 bases at V and 2 bases at J, with 10 bases between.

This chain connects TRBV18 to TRBJ2-5; maybe TRBD1 (5 bases). The CDR3 spans 14 residues. Trimming removed 6 bases at V and 5 bases at J, with 16 bases between. From germline, CDR1 is KGHSH and CDR2 LQKENI. The CDR3 here is CASSLEAGLETQYF. The CDR3 region has the DNA TGTGCCAGCTCCCTCGAGGCAGGGCTGGAGACCCAGTACTTC.

J is TRBJ2-7 and V is TRBV10-3; possible D gene TRBD1, 6 bases. CDR1 and CDR2 from the germline V gene are ENHRY and SYGVKD. This CDR3 has 11 residues. With 5 bases removed from V and 7 bases from J, the gap between germline ends came to 9 bases. The CDR3 region has the DNA TGTGCCATCAGTAGGGGGACGGAGCAGTACTTC. This gives the protein CAISRGTEQYF.

Only one count was recorded for this clone. The chain recombines TRBV7-8 with TRBJ1-2; 10 bases are shared with TRBD1. Losses at the gene ends were 6 bases for V and 4 bases for J; bases not matched to a gene: 17. From germline, CDR1 is SGHVS and CDR2 FQNEAQ. The CDR3 runs 18 residues. The CDR3 DNA is TGTGCCAGCAGTTTAAACTCCGGGACAGGGGCCGGGCCCTATGGCTACACCTTC. Amino acids: CASSLNSGTGAGPYGYTF.